This is a list of T cell receptor beta chains from one sample in a study of neoadjuvant anti-PD-1 for oral cavity cancer. Here immunoSEQ multiplex PCR was the method, and the copy in TCRdb shows in-frame clones only, minus some. The sample has over 15,000 clones, 60% to 80% seen once. Sequencing used PBMCs, obtained before nivolumab (anti-PD-1) treatment. All receptors come from a person aged 35-80 years with oral cavity squamous cell carcinoma. CDR3s include the opening cysteine and the closing phenylalanine or tryptophan. A D gene is named only where the DNA matches it firmly. For some rows the clone size is stated as once, few or many, or as a class when expanded; others skip it.

CDR3nt | CDR3aa | len | j_gene | abundance | d_gene | v_gene
TGTGCCAGCAGCTTGGGGGGACATGAGCCCTATGGCTACACCTTC | CASSLGGHEPYGYTF | 15 | TRBJ1-2 | NA | NA | TRBV5-4
TGTGCCAGCAGCTTACAGGGGGCTGGGGACACTGAAGCTTTCTTT | CASSLQGAGDTEAFF | 15 | TRBJ1-1 | few | TRBD1 | TRBV5-6
TGTGCCAGCAGCGGACAGGGCTCTGGAAACACCATATATTTT | CASSGQGSGNTIYF | 14 | TRBJ1-3 | few | TRBD1 | TRBV6-1
TGTGCCAGCAGTCAACTAGCGGGAGGGTCCTACGAGCAGTACTTC | CASSQLAGGSYEQYF | 15 | TRBJ2-7 | few | TRBD2 | TRBV2
TGTGCCTGGAGTGAACGGGGGAGGGGAACAGATACGCAGTATTTT | CAWSERGRGTDTQYF | 15 | TRBJ2-3 | few | TRBD2 | TRBV30
TGCAGCGTTGAAGATCCACTAGCGTCCCAGGGGACCCAGTACTTC | CSVEDPLASQGTQYF | 15 | TRBJ2-5 | few | TRBD2 | TRBV29-1
TGTGCCATCAGAGAACCGGGACAGGGTTTTGGCTACACCTTC | CAIREPGQGFGYTF | 14 | TRBJ1-2 | NA | TRBD1 | TRBV10-3
TGCAGTGGGACAGGCACCTATGGCTACACCTTC | CSGTGTYGYTF | 11 | TRBJ1-2 | NA | TRBD1 | TRBV20-1
TGCGCCAGCAGCTTGGACAGGGCGGGAAACATTCAGTACTTC | CASSLDRAGNIQYF | 14 | TRBJ2-4 | NA | NA | TRBV5-1
TGTGCCAGCAGCTTGTCGGCAGGGAACACTGAAGCTTTCTTT | CASSLSAGNTEAFF | 14 | TRBJ1-1 | few | NA | TRBV7-3
TGTGCCAGCAGCTATCTCTCGACTGGGGGAACTGAAGCTTTCTTT | CASSYLSTGGTEAFF | 15 | TRBJ1-1 | NA | NA | TRBV5-6